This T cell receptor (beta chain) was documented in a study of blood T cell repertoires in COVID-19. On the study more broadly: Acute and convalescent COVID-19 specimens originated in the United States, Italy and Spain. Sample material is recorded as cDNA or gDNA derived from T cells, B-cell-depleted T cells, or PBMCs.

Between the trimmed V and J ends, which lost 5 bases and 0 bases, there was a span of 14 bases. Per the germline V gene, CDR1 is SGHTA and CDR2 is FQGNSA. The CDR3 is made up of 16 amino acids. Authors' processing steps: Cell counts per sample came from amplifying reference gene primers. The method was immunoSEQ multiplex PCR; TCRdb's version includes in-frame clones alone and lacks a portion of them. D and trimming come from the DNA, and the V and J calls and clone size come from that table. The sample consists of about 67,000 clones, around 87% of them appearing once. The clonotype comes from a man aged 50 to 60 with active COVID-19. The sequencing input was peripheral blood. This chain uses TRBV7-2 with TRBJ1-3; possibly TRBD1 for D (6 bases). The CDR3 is CASSPTRGGSGNTIYF. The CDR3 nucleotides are TGTGCCAGCAGCCCAACCCGAGGGGGCTCTGGAAACACCATATATTTT.